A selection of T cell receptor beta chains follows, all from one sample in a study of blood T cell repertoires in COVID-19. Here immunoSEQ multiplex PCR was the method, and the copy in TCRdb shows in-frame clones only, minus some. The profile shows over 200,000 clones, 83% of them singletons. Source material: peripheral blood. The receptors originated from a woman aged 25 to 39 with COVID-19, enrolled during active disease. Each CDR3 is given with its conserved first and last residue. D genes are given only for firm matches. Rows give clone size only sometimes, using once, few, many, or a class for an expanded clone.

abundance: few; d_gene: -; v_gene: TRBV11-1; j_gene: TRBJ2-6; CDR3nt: TGTGCCAGCAGCGAAACTTCTGGGGCCAACGTCCTGACTTTC; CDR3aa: CASSETSGANVLTF
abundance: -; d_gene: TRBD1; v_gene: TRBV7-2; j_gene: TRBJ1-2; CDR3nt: TGTGCCAGCAGCCCAGGCCTGACAGGGGGCTATGGCTACACCTTC; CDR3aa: CASSPGLTGGYGYTF
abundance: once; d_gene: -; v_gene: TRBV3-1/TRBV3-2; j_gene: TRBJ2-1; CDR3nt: TGTGCCAGCAGCCATAGGGGGGGCCGCGAGCAGTTCTTC; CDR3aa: CASSHRGGREQFF
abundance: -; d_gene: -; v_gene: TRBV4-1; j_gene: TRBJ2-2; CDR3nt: TGCGCCAGCAGCCAAAGGGGGGGCCCGTCCGGGGAGCTGTTTTTT; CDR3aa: CASSQRGGPSGELFF
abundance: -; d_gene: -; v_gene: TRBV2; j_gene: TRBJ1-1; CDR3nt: TGTGCCAGCGATACGGAGGGAGGGGACACTGAAGCTTTCTTT; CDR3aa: CASDTEGGDTEAFF
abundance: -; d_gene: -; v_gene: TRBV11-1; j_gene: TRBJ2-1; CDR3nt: TGTGCCAGCAGACTTTACAATGAGCAGTTCTTC; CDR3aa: CASRLYNEQFF
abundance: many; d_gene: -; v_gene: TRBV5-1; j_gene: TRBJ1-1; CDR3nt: TGCGCCAGCAGCATGACAGTGAACACTGAAGCTTTCTTT; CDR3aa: CASSMTVNTEAFF
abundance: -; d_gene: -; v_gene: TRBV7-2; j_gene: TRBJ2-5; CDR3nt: TGTGCCAGCAGCTTAGACGGACTTAAAGAGACCCAGTACTTC; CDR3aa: CASSLDGLKETQYF
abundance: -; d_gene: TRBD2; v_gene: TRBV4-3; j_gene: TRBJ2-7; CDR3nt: TGCGCCAGCAGCCAAGATCTCGGGGGGAGCTCCTACGAGCAGTACTTC; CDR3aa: CASSQDLGGSSYEQYF
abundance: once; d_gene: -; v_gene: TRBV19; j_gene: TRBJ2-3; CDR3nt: TGTGCCAGTAGTGACGACAGGAGGCAGTCAGATACGCAGTATTTT; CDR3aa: CASSDDRRQSDTQYF
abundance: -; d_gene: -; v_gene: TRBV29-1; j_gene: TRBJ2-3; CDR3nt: TGCAGCGTTGAAGAGGGGCGGGGTACAGATACGCAGTATTTT; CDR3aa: CSVEEGRGTDTQYF
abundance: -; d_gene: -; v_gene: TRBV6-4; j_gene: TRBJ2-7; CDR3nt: TGTGCCAGCCGACCGAGGGCCCGAACCTACGAGCAGTACTTC; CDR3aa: CASRPRARTYEQYF
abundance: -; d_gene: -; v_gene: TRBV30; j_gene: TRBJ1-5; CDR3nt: TGTGCCTGGAGCGACGGGGGAGGCAATCAGCCCCAGCATTTT; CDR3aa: CAWSDGGGNQPQHF
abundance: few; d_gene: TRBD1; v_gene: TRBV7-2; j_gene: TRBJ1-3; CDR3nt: TGTGCCAGCAGCCAGGGGGCGCAGTGGGGAAACACCATATATTTT; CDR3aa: CASSQGAQWGNTIYF
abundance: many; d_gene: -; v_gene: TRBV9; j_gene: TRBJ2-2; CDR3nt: TGTGCCAGCAGCGTAGAACAGATTACCGGGGAGCTGTTTTTT; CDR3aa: CASSVEQITGELFF
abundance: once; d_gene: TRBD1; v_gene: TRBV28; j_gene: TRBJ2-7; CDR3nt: TGTGCCAGCGGAATCCGGGACAGGGGAGCCTACGAGCAGTACTTC; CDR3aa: CASGIRDRGAYEQYF
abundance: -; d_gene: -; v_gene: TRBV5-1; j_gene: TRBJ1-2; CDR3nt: TGCGCCAGCAGCTTGGACACAGGCCGCGGTGGCTACACCTTC; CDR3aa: CASSLDTGRGGYTF
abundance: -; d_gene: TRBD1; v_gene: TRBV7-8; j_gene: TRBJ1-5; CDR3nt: TGTGCCAGCAGCCAAGGGTCGACAGGGAGGAATCAGCCCCAGCATTTT; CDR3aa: CASSQGSTGRNQPQHF
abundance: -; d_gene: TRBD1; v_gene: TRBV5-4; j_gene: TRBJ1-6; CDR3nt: TGTGCCAGCAGGGGACAGGAAGGTGTCACCCTCCACTTT; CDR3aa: CASRGQEGVTLHF
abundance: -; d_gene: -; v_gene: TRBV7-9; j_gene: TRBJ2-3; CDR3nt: TGTGCCAGCAGCTTAGGCGGGATAGGCACAGATACGCAGTATTTT; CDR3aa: CASSLGGIGTDTQYF
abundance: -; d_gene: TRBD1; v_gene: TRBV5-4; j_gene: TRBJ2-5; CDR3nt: TGTGCCAGCAGCTTTGACCAGGGGGCCCAAGAGACCCAGTACTTC; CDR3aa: CASSFDQGAQETQYF
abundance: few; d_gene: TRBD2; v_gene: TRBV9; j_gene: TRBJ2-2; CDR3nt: TGTGCCAGCAGCGTGGGGTGGACTAGAGGGACCGGGGAGCTGTTTTTT; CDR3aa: CASSVGWTRGTGELFF
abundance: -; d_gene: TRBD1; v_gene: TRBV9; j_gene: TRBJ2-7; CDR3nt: TGTGCCAGCAGCCCCTCCGGGACAGGGGGCGACGAGCAGTACTTC; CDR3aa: CASSPSGTGGDEQYF
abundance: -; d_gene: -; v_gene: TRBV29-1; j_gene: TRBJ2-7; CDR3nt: TGCAGCGCAATCCCCCAAAGCGGACTTTACGAGCAGTACTTC; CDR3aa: CSAIPQSGLYEQYF
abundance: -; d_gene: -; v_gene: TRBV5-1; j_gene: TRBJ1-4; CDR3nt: TGCGCCAGCATCGGGGATGGCAGTGAAAAACTGTTTTTT; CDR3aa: CASIGDGSEKLFF
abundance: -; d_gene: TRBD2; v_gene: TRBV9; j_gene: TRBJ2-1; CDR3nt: TGTGCCAGCAGCGTAGAAGGCGGGGGATTATACAATGAGCAGTTCTTC; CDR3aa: CASSVEGGGLYNEQFF
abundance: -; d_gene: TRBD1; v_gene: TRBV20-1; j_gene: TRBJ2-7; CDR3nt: TGCAGTGCTACGACAGGGTACGAGCAGTACTTC; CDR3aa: CSATTGYEQYF
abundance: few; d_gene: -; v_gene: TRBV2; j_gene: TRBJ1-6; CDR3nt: TGTGCCAGCAGAGAAACTTTGGATAATTCACCCCTCCACTTT; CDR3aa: CASRETLDNSPLHF
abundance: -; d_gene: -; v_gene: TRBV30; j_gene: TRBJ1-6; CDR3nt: TGTGCCTGGAGTGTTGGTGGGGGGGGGAATTCACCCCTCCACTTT; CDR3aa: CAWSVGGGGNSPLHF
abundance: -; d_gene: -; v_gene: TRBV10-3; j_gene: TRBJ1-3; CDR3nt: TGTGCCATCAGACCCATGGGGGGGACAACTGGAAACACCATATATTTT; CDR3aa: CAIRPMGGTTGNTIYF
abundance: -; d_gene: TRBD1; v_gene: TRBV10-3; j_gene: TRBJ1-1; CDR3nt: TGTGCCATCAGTCGGGACAGTTTGAACACTGAAGCTTTCTTT; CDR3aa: CAISRDSLNTEAFF
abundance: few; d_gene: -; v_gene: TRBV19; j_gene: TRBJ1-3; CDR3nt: TGTGCCAGTAGTATTACAAGAAACACCATATATTTT; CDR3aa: CASSITRNTIYF
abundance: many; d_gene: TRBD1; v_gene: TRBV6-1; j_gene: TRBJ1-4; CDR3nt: TGTGCCAGCAGTGAAGCGCTTGTGACAGGGCGGATTTTT; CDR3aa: CASSEALVTGRIF
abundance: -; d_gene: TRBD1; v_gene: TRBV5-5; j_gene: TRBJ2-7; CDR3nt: TGTGCCAGCAGCTTCCGGGACAGGGGTTCCTACGAGCAGTACTTC; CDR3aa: CASSFRDRGSYEQYF
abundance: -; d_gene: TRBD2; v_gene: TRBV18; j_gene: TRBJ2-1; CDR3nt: TGTGCCAGCTCACCTAGCGGGAGGAACAATGAGCAGTTCTTC; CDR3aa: CASSPSGRNNEQFF
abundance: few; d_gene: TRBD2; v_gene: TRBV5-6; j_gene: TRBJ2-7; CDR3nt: TGTGCCAGCAGCTTGGGAGCGGGATTCTACGAGCAGTACTTC; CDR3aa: CASSLGAGFYEQYF
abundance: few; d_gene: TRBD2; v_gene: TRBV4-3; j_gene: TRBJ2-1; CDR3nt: TGCGCCAGCAGCCAAGATGGGACTAGCGGGGGCAATGAGCAGTTCTTC; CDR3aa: CASSQDGTSGGNEQFF
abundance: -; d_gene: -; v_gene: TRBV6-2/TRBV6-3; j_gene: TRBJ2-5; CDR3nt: TGTGCCAGCAGTTACGGGCAGGGCAGGAAGGAGACCCAGTACTTC; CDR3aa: CASSYGQGRKETQYF
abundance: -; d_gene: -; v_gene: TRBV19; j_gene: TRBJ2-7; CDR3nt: TGTGCCAGTAGTATAGCAATCCAGGCTACCTACGAGCAGTACTTC; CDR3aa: CASSIAIQATYEQYF
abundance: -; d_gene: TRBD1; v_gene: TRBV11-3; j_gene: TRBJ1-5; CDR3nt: TGTGCCAGCAGCTTAGGGGGGACAGACCCCAATCAGCCCCAGCATTTT; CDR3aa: CASSLGGTDPNQPQHF
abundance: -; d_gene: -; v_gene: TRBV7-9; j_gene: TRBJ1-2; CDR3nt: TGTGCCAGCAGCTTGGGGGCAGCCGGTAGGGTTGGCTACACCTTC; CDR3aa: CASSLGAAGRVGYTF
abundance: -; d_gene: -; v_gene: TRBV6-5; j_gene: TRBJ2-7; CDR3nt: TGTGCCAGCAGTTTCTCGGAGGTCTACGAGCAGTACTTC; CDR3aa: CASSFSEVYEQYF
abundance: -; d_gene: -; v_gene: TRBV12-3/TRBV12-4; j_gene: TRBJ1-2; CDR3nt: TGTGCCAGCAGCAGGGGCACCTATGGCTACACCTTC; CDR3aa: CASSRGTYGYTF
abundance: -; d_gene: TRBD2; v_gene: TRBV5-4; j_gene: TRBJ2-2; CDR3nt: TGTGCCAGCAGGGGGACTAGCGGGAGGGGAACCGGGGAGCTGTTTTTT; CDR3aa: CASRGTSGRGTGELFF
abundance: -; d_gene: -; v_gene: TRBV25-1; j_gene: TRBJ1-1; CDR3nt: TGTGCCATCCCAACAGCCTCGTGTACTGAAGCTTTCTTT; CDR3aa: CAIPTASCTEAFF